The source of this TCR beta chain is a study of vaccination and CD4 T cells after COVID-19. Study-level background: Nasal swab PCR had detected SARS-CoV-2 in convalescent patients, nine mild and one severe.

Germline assignment: CDR1 SNHLY and CDR2 FYNNEI. The CDR3 is made up of 13 amino acids. The V and J ends lost 7 bases and 7 bases, in that order; junction bases with no gene match: 9. Sequencing of the DNA from cultured CD4+ T cells was carried out with the Oncomine TCR Beta short-read assay. One entry per CDR3 protein results from TCRdb running MiXCR on the PCR reads. The sample carries 9,000 to 10,000 distinct CDR3 sequences, under 50% recorded once. Treatment noted: approximately nine-day PBMC culture with coronavirus spike peptide pools or control peptides (ViraFEST assay). Once peptide pools had expanded antigen-specific T cells, ViraFEST sequenced TCRs. At both days 3 and 7, half the medium was replaced with fresh IL-2 medium. Judged by abundance, this clonotype is medium-sized. Its target is not known. Study results and limitations: Early timepoints after natural infection were not analyzed in these convalescent patients.

The genes are TRBV2 and TRBJ1-2; 7 nucleotides align to TRBD1. This TCR derives from a human donor who had recovered from COVID-19. Sequenced sample: CD4+ T cells from blood, cultured in vitro. CDR3 region: CASTNPRQGGYTF. CDR3 DNA: TGTGCCAGCACCAACCCTCGACAGGGTGGCTACACCTTC.